A selection of T cell receptor beta chains follows, all from one sample in a study of control samples from healthy donors and cancer patients. Assay: immunoSEQ multiplex PCR; the TCRdb copy retains only in-frame clones and omits some. Among roughly 130,000 clones listed, about 91% were seen once. The sample comprised blood. The source of these receptors is a man aged 18 to 29 in good health. CDR3s include the opening cysteine and the closing phenylalanine or tryptophan. D genes are given only for firm matches. The size entry is marked missing in some rows and otherwise reads once, few, many or a size class.

J: TRBJ1-2; size: once; V: TRBV4-1; D: TRBD1; CDR3: CASSDTGVADGYTF; DNA: TGCGCCAGCTCCGACACAGGGGTTGCGGATGGCTACACCTTC
J: TRBJ1-6; size: .; V: TRBV18; D: TRBD1; CDR3: CASSPQGADSPLHF; DNA: TGTGCCAGCTCACCACAGGGGGCGGATTCACCCCTCCACTTT
J: TRBJ1-1; size: .; V: TRBV29-1; D: TRBD1; CDR3: CSVIQGAEAFF; DNA: TGCAGCGTTATCCAGGGGGCGGAAGCTTTCTTT
J: TRBJ2-5; size: few; V: TRBV6-7; D: TRBD2; CDR3: CASSFDQRGGWETQYF; DNA: TGTGCCAGCAGTTTTGACCAGCGGGGGGGCTGGGAGACCCAGTACTTC
J: TRBJ1-3; size: .; V: TRBV4-2; D: .; CDR3: CASSHLGQLSGNTIYF; DNA: TGTGCCAGCAGCCACCTTGGACAGCTTTCTGGAAACACCATATATTTT
J: TRBJ2-1; size: once; V: TRBV7-8; D: .; CDR3: CASSSRPSLVAYNEQFF; DNA: TGTGCCAGCAGCTCGAGGCCAAGTTTGGTGGCCTACAATGAGCAGTTCTTC
J: TRBJ2-1; size: .; V: TRBV7-3; D: .; CDR3: CASSLVGYNEQFF; DNA: TGTGCCAGCAGCTTAGTGGGTTACAATGAGCAGTTCTTC
J: TRBJ1-6; size: .; V: TRBV5-4; D: .; CDR3: CASSTPRGRGSNSPLHF; DNA: TGTGCCAGCAGCACCCCCCGAGGACGAGGTTCCAATTCACCCCTCCACTTT
J: TRBJ1-5; size: few; V: TRBV5-6; D: .; CDR3: CASSFRGSGNQPQHF; DNA: TGTGCCAGCAGCTTTAGAGGGTCGGGCAATCAGCCCCAGCATTTT
J: TRBJ2-7; size: .; V: TRBV6-5; D: TRBD1; CDR3: CASNKGQGYRYEQYF; DNA: TGTGCCAGCAACAAGGGACAGGGGTATCGGTACGAGCAGTACTTC
J: TRBJ2-5; size: .; V: TRBV11-1; D: .; CDR3: CASSFRIRDRQETQYF; DNA: TGTGCCAGCAGCTTTCGTATCCGTGACAGACAAGAGACCCAGTACTTC
J: TRBJ1-5; size: .; V: TRBV4-1; D: TRBD1; CDR3: CASSQGQGNQPQHF; DNA: TGCGCCAGCAGCCAGGGACAGGGGAATCAGCCCCAGCATTTT
J: TRBJ1-1; size: .; V: TRBV18; D: TRBD1; CDR3: CASSPYRGSDTEAFF; DNA: TGTGCCAGCTCACCTTACAGGGGCAGCGACACTGAAGCTTTCTTT
J: TRBJ2-3; size: .; V: TRBV5-8; D: .; CDR3: CASSLAGRAITDTQYF; DNA: TGTGCCAGCAGCTTGGCGGGCAGGGCAATTACAGATACGCAGTATTTT
J: TRBJ1-2; size: .; V: TRBV7-9; D: .; CDR3: CASSPGGEDTF; DNA: TGTGCCAGCAGCCCCGGGGGGGAGGACACCTTC
J: TRBJ2-5; size: once; V: TRBV7-6; D: TRBD2; CDR3: CASSRTPSGGETQYF; DNA: TGTGCCAGCAGCCGGACACCGTCGGGGGGGGAGACCCAGTACTTC
J: TRBJ1-5; size: .; V: TRBV2; D: TRBD1; CDR3: CASRDRMGQPQHF; DNA: TGTGCCAGCAGGGACAGGATGGGCCAGCCCCAGCATTTT
J: TRBJ2-7; size: .; V: TRBV4-1; D: TRBD1; CDR3: CASSQVRTGGYEQYF; DNA: TGCGCCAGCAGCCAAGTTCGGACAGGGGGCTACGAGCAGTACTTC
J: TRBJ1-1; size: .; V: TRBV12-3/TRBV12-4; D: .; CDR3: CASAREAFF; DNA: TGTGCCAGCGCTCGTGAAGCTTTCTTT
J: TRBJ1-1; size: .; V: TRBV7-2; D: .; CDR3: CASSLPQNTEAFF; DNA: TGTGCCAGCAGCTTACCGCAGAACACTGAAGCTTTCTTT
J: TRBJ2-3; size: .; V: TRBV15; D: .; CDR3: CATSPRTDTQYF; DNA: TGTGCCACCAGCCCCAGGACAGATACGCAGTATTTT